Listed below are T cell receptor beta chains from one sample, sequenced in a study of OX40 agonist ivuxolimab in advanced cancers. TCRdb's copy holds only in-frame clones and misses some; the assay was immunoSEQ multiplex PCR. The sample lists about 65,000 clones, over 75% occurring once. This material consisted of CD4+ or CD8+ T cells sorted from blood, taken in a trial of the OX40 agonist ivuxolimab. These receptors were taken from an adult with an advanced solid tumor such as melanoma, head and neck, liver or kidney cancer. CDR3s include the opening cysteine and the closing phenylalanine or tryptophan. The order of the fields is clone size, D gene, J gene, V gene, CDR3 DNA, CDR3 protein. A D gene is named only where the DNA matches it firmly. The size field is filled for only some rows; it gives once, few, many or a size class.

abundance: -; d_gene: -; j_gene: TRBJ1-2; v_gene: TRBV19; CDR3nt: TGTGCCAGTAGGCTAGGGAGGACAGCTAACTATGGCTACACCTTC; CDR3aa: CASRLGRTANYGYTF
abundance: once; d_gene: TRBD1; j_gene: TRBJ1-5; v_gene: TRBV6-1; CDR3nt: TGTGCCAGTCATACGTGGACAGGGGATAGACAGCCCCAGCATTTT; CDR3aa: CASHTWTGDRQPQHF
abundance: once; d_gene: -; j_gene: TRBJ1-1; v_gene: TRBV21-1; CDR3nt: TGTGCCAGCAGCAAAGGTCGGTGGGAGACTGAAGCTTTCTTT; CDR3aa: CASSKGRWETEAFF
abundance: once; d_gene: -; j_gene: TRBJ1-4; v_gene: TRBV7-2; CDR3nt: TGTGCCAGCAGCCTGACAGGAGGGAGGGAAAAACTGTTTTTT; CDR3aa: CASSLTGGREKLFF
abundance: -; d_gene: -; j_gene: TRBJ1-1; v_gene: TRBV6-6; CDR3nt: TGTGCCAGCATCGAGGCGAACACTGAAGCTTTCTTT; CDR3aa: CASIEANTEAFF
abundance: once; d_gene: -; j_gene: TRBJ2-2; v_gene: TRBV5-1; CDR3nt: TGCGCCAGCAGCTTGTCTGTGGGAGGAAGAGGGGAGCTGTTTTTT; CDR3aa: CASSLSVGGRGELFF
abundance: -; d_gene: -; j_gene: TRBJ2-4; v_gene: TRBV5-6; CDR3nt: TGTGCCAGCAGCTTTTGGGGAGTACAAAAAAACATTCAGTACTTC; CDR3aa: CASSFWGVQKNIQYF
abundance: -; d_gene: -; j_gene: TRBJ2-7; v_gene: TRBV27; CDR3nt: TGTGCCAGCCCGGGCCACAGCTCCTACGAGCAGTACTTC; CDR3aa: CASPGHSSYEQYF
abundance: -; d_gene: -; j_gene: TRBJ1-2; v_gene: TRBV5-1; CDR3nt: TGCGCCAGCAGCTTGGCGGGGTCAGAGGATGGCTATGGCTACACCTTC; CDR3aa: CASSLAGSEDGYGYTF
abundance: -; d_gene: -; j_gene: TRBJ1-3; v_gene: TRBV30; CDR3nt: TGTGCCTGGAGTGTACCAGGGCCCTACTCTGGAAACACCATATATTTT; CDR3aa: CAWSVPGPYSGNTIYF
abundance: -; d_gene: -; j_gene: TRBJ1-1; v_gene: TRBV29-1; CDR3nt: TGCAGCGTTGAGGAAACAAGGCCCAAAGCTTTCTTT; CDR3aa: CSVEETRPKAFF
abundance: -; d_gene: -; j_gene: TRBJ1-5; v_gene: TRBV19; CDR3nt: TGTGCCAGTACTCAGTGGGGGCTCAATCAGCCCCAGCATTTT; CDR3aa: CASTQWGLNQPQHF
abundance: -; d_gene: TRBD2; j_gene: TRBJ2-7; v_gene: TRBV4-1; CDR3nt: TGCGCCAGCAGCCAAGTTTGGACTAGCGGCGAGCAGTACTTC; CDR3aa: CASSQVWTSGEQYF
abundance: -; d_gene: TRBD2; j_gene: TRBJ2-5; v_gene: TRBV5-4; CDR3nt: TGTGCCAGCAGCTTCACTGGCGGGGGGGGGAAAGAGACCCAGTACTTC; CDR3aa: CASSFTGGGGKETQYF
abundance: -; d_gene: TRBD1; j_gene: TRBJ2-7; v_gene: TRBV18; CDR3nt: TGTGCCAGCTCCCCTCGCGAGGGGGCGTACGAGCAGTACTTC; CDR3aa: CASSPREGAYEQYF
abundance: -; d_gene: TRBD1; j_gene: TRBJ1-2; v_gene: TRBV6-5; CDR3nt: TGTGCCAGCAGTCGGGGGACAGATCGATATGGCTACACCTTC; CDR3aa: CASSRGTDRYGYTF
abundance: -; d_gene: -; j_gene: TRBJ1-6; v_gene: TRBV6-1; CDR3nt: TGTGCCAGCAGTGATTGGGCGGGTTATAATTCACCCCTCCACTTT; CDR3aa: CASSDWAGYNSPLHF
abundance: -; d_gene: -; j_gene: TRBJ2-2; v_gene: TRBV12-1; CDR3nt: TGTGCCAGCAGCTTGGGACATCGAACTTCCGGGGAGCTGTTTTTT; CDR3aa: CASSLGHRTSGELFF
abundance: -; d_gene: TRBD1; j_gene: TRBJ1-5; v_gene: TRBV25-1; CDR3nt: TGTGCCAGCAGTGCTTCGGACAGGGGCCTAAATCAGCCCCAGCATTTT; CDR3aa: CASSASDRGLNQPQHF
abundance: -; d_gene: -; j_gene: TRBJ1-5; v_gene: TRBV15; CDR3nt: TGTGCCACCAGCAGTACCCGAAATGGCCAGCCCCAGCATTTT; CDR3aa: CATSSTRNGQPQHF
abundance: -; d_gene: TRBD2; j_gene: TRBJ2-7; v_gene: TRBV15; CDR3nt: TGTGCCACCAGCAGAGGGACTAGCGGGGGCGAGCAGTACTTC; CDR3aa: CATSRGTSGGEQYF
abundance: -; d_gene: -; j_gene: TRBJ2-3; v_gene: TRBV11-1; CDR3nt: TGTGCCAGCAGCCCGGTCCTATCTAGCACAGATACGCAGTATTTT; CDR3aa: CASSPVLSSTDTQYF
abundance: -; d_gene: -; j_gene: TRBJ1-2; v_gene: TRBV7-2; CDR3nt: TGTGCCAGCAGCCCCTCCTCCGGGTATGGCTACACCTTC; CDR3aa: CASSPSSGYGYTF
abundance: few; d_gene: -; j_gene: TRBJ1-5; v_gene: TRBV7-2; CDR3nt: TGTGCCAGCAGCTTAGTAGGGGATCAGCCCCAGCATTTT; CDR3aa: CASSLVGDQPQHF
abundance: -; d_gene: TRBD2; j_gene: TRBJ2-7; v_gene: TRBV4-3; CDR3nt: TGCGCCAGCAGCCAAGGATGGACTAGCGGGGGATACGAGCAGTACTTC; CDR3aa: CASSQGWTSGGYEQYF
abundance: -; d_gene: -; j_gene: TRBJ1-1; v_gene: TRBV4-1; CDR3nt: TGCGCCAGCAGCCGACCGACTGGGAACACTGAAGCTTTCTTT; CDR3aa: CASSRPTGNTEAFF
abundance: -; d_gene: TRBD2; j_gene: TRBJ2-7; v_gene: TRBV5-1; CDR3nt: TGCGCCAGCAGCTTGGGAATTGCGACTAGCGGGGGCGCCTACGAGCAGTACTTC; CDR3aa: CASSLGIATSGGAYEQYF
abundance: -; d_gene: TRBD1; j_gene: TRBJ1-3; v_gene: TRBV18; CDR3nt: TGTGCCAGCTCACGGGAGACGGGGACAGTCTCTGGAAACACCATATATTTT; CDR3aa: CASSRETGTVSGNTIYF
abundance: -; d_gene: -; j_gene: TRBJ1-1; v_gene: TRBV2; CDR3nt: TGTGCCAGCAGTGAACGGGGGGGGCCCTTCACTGAAGCTTTCTTT; CDR3aa: CASSERGGPFTEAFF
abundance: -; d_gene: -; j_gene: TRBJ2-2; v_gene: TRBV7-3; CDR3nt: TGTGCCAGCCGTCCGGGGCCGAACACCGGGGAGCTGTTTTTT; CDR3aa: CASRPGPNTGELFF
abundance: -; d_gene: TRBD1; j_gene: TRBJ2-7; v_gene: TRBV6-1; CDR3nt: TGTGCCAGCAGCCGACAGGGAAGGTACGAGCAGTACTTC; CDR3aa: CASSRQGRYEQYF
abundance: -; d_gene: -; j_gene: TRBJ1-2; v_gene: TRBV2; CDR3nt: TGTGCCAGCAGTGAAAGTGGCAGTAATAACTATGGCTACACCTTC; CDR3aa: CASSESGSNNYGYTF
abundance: -; d_gene: -; j_gene: TRBJ2-5; v_gene: TRBV5-6; CDR3nt: TGTGCCAGCAGCTTGGGGCGGCGAGAGACCCAGTACTTC; CDR3aa: CASSLGRRETQYF
abundance: -; d_gene: TRBD1; j_gene: TRBJ1-1; v_gene: TRBV7-8; CDR3nt: TGTGCCAGCAGCTTAGGCCCAGGGGGTGCAGGCACTGAAGCTTTCTTT; CDR3aa: CASSLGPGGAGTEAFF
abundance: -; d_gene: -; j_gene: TRBJ2-5; v_gene: TRBV10-1; CDR3nt: TGCGCCAGCAGTCGACAGCCCCAAGAGACCCAGTACTTC; CDR3aa: CASSRQPQETQYF
abundance: once; d_gene: -; j_gene: TRBJ1-1; v_gene: TRBV5-1; CDR3nt: TGCGCCAGCCGGACTCGGGGAGGGGTGAACACTGAAGCTTTCTTT; CDR3aa: CASRTRGGVNTEAFF
abundance: -; d_gene: -; j_gene: TRBJ2-5; v_gene: TRBV7-2; CDR3nt: TGTGCCAGCAGCTCGGGGGTGGGCTTCCAAGAGACCCAGTACTTC; CDR3aa: CASSSGVGFQETQYF
abundance: few; d_gene: -; j_gene: TRBJ1-6; v_gene: TRBV6-5; CDR3nt: TGTGCCAGCAGTTACCACCGGGCGGCTAATTCACCCCTCCACTTT; CDR3aa: CASSYHRAANSPLHF
abundance: -; d_gene: -; j_gene: TRBJ2-3; v_gene: TRBV19; CDR3nt: TGTGCCAGTAGTGTAGCAGATACGCAGTATTTT; CDR3aa: CASSVADTQYF
abundance: -; d_gene: TRBD1; j_gene: TRBJ2-7; v_gene: TRBV5-1; CDR3nt: TGCGCCAGCAGCCTGGGAGGGACAGGGGGACCCTACGAGCAGTACTTC; CDR3aa: CASSLGGTGGPYEQYF
abundance: few; d_gene: TRBD2; j_gene: TRBJ2-7; v_gene: TRBV19; CDR3nt: TGTGCCAGCGGAGCGGGGGGAATCTACGAGCAGTACTTC; CDR3aa: CASGAGGIYEQYF
abundance: -; d_gene: TRBD1; j_gene: TRBJ1-6; v_gene: TRBV6-5; CDR3nt: TGTGCCAGCAGGACAGGGGGGACGGGAAATTCACCCCTCCACTTT; CDR3aa: CASRTGGTGNSPLHF